This entry features one T cell receptor (beta chain) sequence. This sample was taken from a study of blood T cell repertoires in COVID-19. Study-level information: Acute-phase and convalescent COVID-19 samples originated in the United States, Italy and Spain. PBMCs, B-cell-depleted T cells, or T cells were the source of the cDNA or gDNA that made up the material.

In the authors' methods: Amplified reference gene primers provided the basis for estimating nucleated cell counts. TCRdb's copy holds only in-frame clones and misses some; the assay was immunoSEQ multiplex PCR. Clonal size and the V and J genes are those of that table, whereas D and trimming came from the DNA. This sample has about 670,000 clones, with 80% to 90% found just once. The receptor comes from a woman between 18 and 29 years old with acute or convalescent COVID-19. Sample: peripheral blood.

The CDR3 sequence is CASSPWAGGETQYF. The CDR3 DNA reads as TGCGCCAGCAGCCCGTGGGCGGGTGGGGAGACCCAGTACTTC. This rearrangement joins TRBV5-1 to TRBJ2-5; D is perhaps TRBD2 (5 bases). This CDR3 spans 14 amino acids. V shed 4 bases and J shed 5 bases, with 15 bases lying between them. Germline CDR1 SGHRS, CDR2 YFSETQ.